Shown below are 16 T cell receptor beta chains from a single sample sequenced in a study of shared T cell receptors in the human thymus. The table came from immunoSEQ multiplex PCR; TCRdb's copy has only in-frame clones and leaves some out. This table holds hundreds of thousands of clones, roughly 86% found once. The data also belong to a second study, concerning human thymus T cells.

Sequenced: thymocytes. Receptors originate from a boy in the first two years of life with a congenital heart defect.

The chain combines TRBV5-6 with TRBJ2-1; 9 nucleotides align to TRBD2. Losses at the gene ends were 2 bases for V and 0 bases for J; bases not matched to a gene: 12. The germline gives CDR1 SGHDT, CDR2 YYEEEE. This CDR3 has 19 amino acids. This chain's CDR3 is CASSFVSSGGTSSYNEQFF. The CDR3 DNA follows: TGTGCCAGCAGCTTCGTTTCCAGCGGGGGGACTAGCTCCTACAATGAGCAGTTCTTC. Drawing the rest from reference TRBV5-6 and TRBJ2-1, the complete variable domain is DAGVTQSPTHLIKTRGQQVTLRCSPKSGHDTVSWYQQALGQGPQFIFQYYEEEERQRGNFPDRFSGHQFPNYSSELNVNALLLGDSALYLCASSFVSSGGTSSYNEQFFGPGTRLTVL.

The J gene is TRBJ2-2, the V gene TRBV27, with a weak D call TRBD1 (6 bases). The germline V and J ends were trimmed by 0 bases and 1 base, with 12 bases remaining between them. Germline assignment: CDR1 MNHEY and CDR2 SMNVEV (reference sequence). The CDR3 runs to 17 residues. The CDR3 sequence is CASSLSMGTLNTGELFF. The CDR3 DNA reads as TGTGCCAGCAGTTTATCAATGGGGACACTGAACACCGGGGAGCTGTTTTTT.

The chain uses TRBV7-8 and TRBJ1-1, with a tentative D call TRBD1 (5 bases). This CDR3 is 16 amino acids long. CDR1 is SGHVS, CDR2 FQNEAQ, per germline. Trimming shortened V by 2 bases and J by 1 base, and 14 bases separated the two germline ends. The CDR3: CASSLFGQPRNTEAFF. CDR3 DNA: TGTGCCAGCAGCTTATTTGGACAACCGAGGAACACTGAAGCTTTCTTT.

The chain couples TRBV4-1 to TRBJ2-7; TRBD1 matches at 7 bases. The CDR3 runs to 17 residues. Germline loops: CDR1 MGHRA, CDR2 YSYEKL. With V trimmed by 1 base and J by 5 bases, 14 bases remained unmatched. As DNA, the CDR3 is TGCGCCAGCAGCCAAGGGACCCGACAGGGATATAAGGACGAGCAGTACTTC. This sequence encodes CASSQGTRQGYKDEQYF.

V usage is TRBV7-3 and J usage is TRBJ1-6, with D uncertain. This CDR3 comprises 15 residues. Germline assignment: CDR1 SGHTA and CDR2 FQGTGA. Trimming left V 1 base short and J 5 bases short, with 9 bases between. CDR3 DNA: TGTGCCAGCAGCTTAAGTGGCACCCATAATTCACCCCTCCACTTT. Its protein is CASSLSGTHNSPLHF. Full variable domain (remainder filled in from reference TRBV7-3 and TRBJ1-6): GAGVSQTPSNKVTEKGKYVELRCDPISGHTALYWYRQSLGQGPEFLIYFQGTGAADDSGLPNDRFFAVRPEGSVSTLKIQRTERGDSAVYLCASSLSGTHNSPLHFGNGTRLTVT.

The chain uses TRBV5-1 and TRBJ2-5; 9 positions match TRBD1. CDR3 length equals 16 residues. The V gene's germline CDR1 is SGHRS and CDR2 YFSETQ. V was pared by 0 bases and J by 5 bases, with 8 bases of the junction left unmatched. The CDR3 spells CASSLVATGGRETQYF. The CDR3 DNA follows: TGCGCCAGCAGCTTGGTGGCCACAGGGGGCCGGGAGACCCAGTACTTC.

This sequence joins TRBV25-1 and TRBJ2-7; D is uncertain. The ends were cut back, 5 bases at V and 0 bases at J, with 2 bases in the middle. Germline V gene sequence: CDR1 MGHDK, CDR2 SYGVNS. The CDR3 spans 11 residues. Here the CDR3 reads CASSHSYEQYF. The CDR3 DNA reads as TGTGCCAGCAGTCACTCCTACGAGCAGTACTTC.

The genes are TRBV4-1 and TRBJ2-7; no reliable D call. V dropped 0 bases and J dropped 6 bases, with 18 bases sitting between them. The CDR3 sequence is 16 residues long. Per the germline V gene, CDR1 is MGHRA and CDR2 is YSYEKL. This CDR3 is CASSQELARDLCEQYF. The CDR3 nucleotides are TGCGCCAGCAGCCAAGAGCTGGCTAGAGATCTTTGCGAGCAGTACTTC.

V gene TRBV9 combines with J gene TRBJ1-2, with D tentatively TRBD1 (6 bases). The CDR3 has 14 residues. CDR1 and CDR2 (germline): SGDLS, YYNGEE. The V gene lost 4 bases and the J gene lost 0 bases, with 10 bases spanning the gap. The CDR3 spells CASSIQGSNYGYTF. The CDR3, as DNA: TGTGCCAGCAGCATACAGGGATCTAACTATGGCTACACCTTC.

CDR3 bases: TGTGCCAGCAGCGCTGGCTCCCGATCTCCTGGCTACACCTTC. Its protein product is CASSAGSRSPGYTF. The V call is TRBV9, the J call TRBJ1-2; D gene ambiguous. V dropped 3 bases and J dropped 7 bases, with 16 bases sitting between them. The length of the CDR3 is 14 residues. CDR1 and CDR2 (germline): SGDLS, YYNGEE.

As DNA, the CDR3 is TGTGCCAGCAGCCTTACCGGGACTAGGAACACCGGGGAGCTGTTTTTT. This codes for CASSLTGTRNTGELFF. The chain joins TRBV11-2 to TRBJ2-2; 8 bases align to TRBD2. The length of the CDR3 is 16 residues. With V trimmed by 5 bases and J by 1 base, 6 bases remained unmatched. CDR1 is SGHAT, CDR2 FQNNGV, per germline.

V is TRBV21-1 and J is TRBJ2-7; the D call in the table, TRBD2, was not verified against the DNA. TRBV21-1 is noted as a pseudogene. The CDR3 totals 14 residues. CDR3 nucleotide sequence: TGTGCCAGCAGCAAAGCTGATACTACCTACGAGCAGTACTTC. This codes for CASSKADTTYEQYF.

The V call is TRBV5-4, the J call TRBJ1-1; D unresolved. This CDR3 has 11 amino acids. CDR1 and CDR2 from the germline V gene are SGHNT and YYREEE (reference sequence). Trimming shortened V by 2 bases and J by 6 bases, and 5 bases separated the two germline ends. This CDR3 reads CASSFRAEAFF. The CDR3, as DNA: TGTGCCAGCAGCTTCCGCGCTGAAGCTTTCTTT.

The chain combines TRBV27 with TRBJ1-2; 10 nucleotides align to TRBD1. The germline CDR1 and CDR2 sequences are MNHEY and SMNVEV (reference sequence). Germline trimming cut 2 bases from V and 7 bases from J; bases unmatched to any gene: 1. This CDR3 comprises 13 residues. The CDR3 loop reads CASSLRQGAGYTF. The CDR3 region has the DNA TGTGCCAGCAGTTTACGACAGGGGGCTGGCTACACCTTC.

The chain recombines TRBV7-2 with TRBJ1-2, with 9 bases fitting TRBD1. V was pared by 0 bases and J by 2 bases, with 7 bases of the junction left unmatched. CDR1 SGHTA and CDR2 FQGNSA come from the germline V gene. The CDR3 has 17 amino acids. The CDR3: CASSLAQGTGNNYGYTF. The CDR3 region has the DNA TGTGCCAGCAGCTTAGCCCAAGGGACAGGGAACAACTATGGCTACACCTTC. Filled out from reference TRBV7-2 and TRBJ1-2, the complete variable domain reads GAGVSQSPSNKVTEKGKDVELRCDPISGHTALYWYRQSLGQGLEFLIYFQGNSAPDKSGLPSDRFSAERTGGSVSTLTIQRTQQEDSAVYLCASSLAQGTGNNYGYTFGSGTRLTVV.

The chain is built from TRBV19 and TRBJ2-5, with 7 bases identical to TRBD1. Germline-derived CDR1 and CDR2 are LNHDA and SQIVND (reference sequence). The CDR3 sequence is 16 residues long. V gave up 4 bases and J gave up 4 bases; unmatched junction bases: 12. CDR3 in amino acids: CASSTSTGIGTETQYF. CDR3 in DNA: TGTGCCAGTAGTACTTCGACAGGGATCGGTACAGAGACCCAGTACTTC.